The rows below give T cell receptor beta chains drawn from one sample of a study of T cell responses to AZD1222 COVID-19 vaccine. Assay: immunoSEQ multiplex PCR; the TCRdb copy retains only in-frame clones and omits some. The data hold about 140,000 clones, with 85% to 90% observed a single time. The sequenced sample was peripheral blood, obtained on day 0 of AZD1222 vaccination. The receptors were gathered from an adult in good health. Both conserved end residues are part of each CDR3. Each record gives: D gene, clone size, V gene, J gene, CDR3 protein, CDR3 DNA. A D gene is named only where the DNA matches it firmly. Size tells how often a clone was seen (once, few, many) or the class of an expanded clone, and some rows leave it out.

d_gene: TRBD1; abundance: NA; v_gene: TRBV2; j_gene: TRBJ2-6; CDR3aa: CASRRDRVSSGANVLTF; CDR3nt: TGTGCCAGCAGGAGGGACAGGGTTAGCTCTGGGGCCAACGTCCTGACTTTC
d_gene: TRBD1; abundance: NA; v_gene: TRBV6-5; j_gene: TRBJ2-7; CDR3aa: CASSPDRGPYEQYF; CDR3nt: TGTGCCAGCAGTCCCGACAGGGGGCCCTACGAGCAGTACTTC
d_gene: TRBD2; abundance: once; v_gene: TRBV7-2; j_gene: TRBJ2-1; CDR3aa: CASSSQAGVHNEQFF; CDR3nt: TGTGCCAGCAGCTCCCAGGCGGGAGTCCACAATGAGCAGTTCTTC
d_gene: NA; abundance: NA; v_gene: TRBV28; j_gene: TRBJ1-6; CDR3aa: CASGDSGTYNSPLHF; CDR3nt: TGTGCCAGCGGAGACTCCGGGACCTATAATTCACCCCTCCACTTT
d_gene: NA; abundance: NA; v_gene: TRBV28; j_gene: TRBJ1-3; CDR3aa: CASSFSRQNTIYF; CDR3nt: TGTGCCAGCAGTTTCAGCCGCCAAAACACCATATATTTT
d_gene: TRBD2; abundance: NA; v_gene: TRBV6-5; j_gene: TRBJ2-7; CDR3aa: CASSSVWLAGREQYF; CDR3nt: TGTGCCAGCAGTTCGGTATGGCTAGCGGGACGCGAGCAGTACTTC
d_gene: TRBD1; abundance: NA; v_gene: TRBV24-1; j_gene: TRBJ1-5; CDR3aa: CATSVGEGAGQPQHF; CDR3nt: TGTGCCACCAGTGTTGGGGAGGGGGCAGGACAGCCCCAGCATTTT
d_gene: TRBD2; abundance: NA; v_gene: TRBV28; j_gene: TRBJ2-7; CDR3aa: CASSLAGGLYEQYF; CDR3nt: TGTGCCAGCAGTTTAGCGGGAGGTCTCTACGAGCAGTACTTC
d_gene: NA; abundance: NA; v_gene: TRBV5-6; j_gene: TRBJ2-7; CDR3aa: CASSLVFPSYEQYF; CDR3nt: TGTGCCAGCAGCTTGGTATTCCCCTCCTACGAGCAGTACTTC
d_gene: NA; abundance: NA; v_gene: TRBV4-1; j_gene: TRBJ2-5; CDR3aa: CASSQDPGHQETQYF; CDR3nt: TGCGCCAGCAGCCAAGATCCGGGACACCAAGAGACCCAGTACTTC
d_gene: TRBD1; abundance: NA; v_gene: TRBV7-8; j_gene: TRBJ1-2; CDR3aa: CASSLGQGSGYTF; CDR3nt: TGTGCCAGCAGCTTGGGACAGGGGAGTGGCTACACCTTC
d_gene: TRBD1; abundance: NA; v_gene: TRBV4-3; j_gene: TRBJ2-2; CDR3aa: CASSHLTGGGTGELFF; CDR3nt: TGCGCCAGCAGCCACCTGACAGGGGGCGGTACCGGGGAGCTGTTTTTT
d_gene: NA; abundance: NA; v_gene: TRBV6-2/TRBV6-3; j_gene: TRBJ2-3; CDR3aa: CASSYSTPRTQYF; CDR3nt: TGTGCCAGCAGTTACTCGACTCCCCGAACGCAGTATTTT
d_gene: NA; abundance: NA; v_gene: TRBV6-1; j_gene: TRBJ2-7; CDR3aa: CASSEGTHSYEQYF; CDR3nt: TGTGCCAGCAGTGAAGGGACGCACTCCTACGAGCAGTACTTC
d_gene: NA; abundance: NA; v_gene: TRBV5-4; j_gene: TRBJ2-7; CDR3aa: CASSPMGHSAYEQYF; CDR3nt: TGTGCCAGCAGCCCGATGGGACATTCCGCCTACGAGCAGTACTTC
d_gene: NA; abundance: once; v_gene: TRBV18; j_gene: TRBJ1-2; CDR3aa: CASSPAQGGYGYTF; CDR3nt: TGTGCCAGCTCACCAGCACAGGGAGGATATGGCTACACCTTC
d_gene: TRBD1; abundance: NA; v_gene: TRBV18; j_gene: TRBJ2-2; CDR3aa: CASSPTGTYTGELFF; CDR3nt: TGTGCCAGCTCACCGACAGGGACCTACACCGGGGAGCTGTTTTTT
d_gene: NA; abundance: NA; v_gene: TRBV19; j_gene: TRBJ1-4; CDR3aa: CASSIGPSMESALF; CDR3nt: TGTGCCAGTAGTATAGGACCTTCAATGGAGTCGGCACTTTTT
d_gene: NA; abundance: NA; v_gene: TRBV21-1; j_gene: TRBJ1-2; CDR3aa: CASSKGDYGYTF; CDR3nt: TGTGCCAGCAGCAAAGGGGACTATGGCTACACCTTC
d_gene: TRBD2; abundance: once; v_gene: TRBV27; j_gene: TRBJ2-1; CDR3aa: CASSFGIPGTSGSNEQFF; CDR3nt: TGTGCCAGCAGTTTTGGAATACCCGGGACTAGCGGGAGCAATGAGCAGTTCTTC
d_gene: TRBD2; abundance: NA; v_gene: TRBV19; j_gene: TRBJ2-3; CDR3aa: CASTGGSTDTQYF; CDR3nt: TGTGCCAGTACGGGGGGGAGCACAGATACGCAGTATTTT
d_gene: NA; abundance: NA; v_gene: TRBV5-1; j_gene: TRBJ1-3; CDR3aa: CASSLGTAFSGNTIYF; CDR3nt: TGCGCCAGCAGCTTGGGAACAGCTTTCTCTGGAAACACCATATATTTT
d_gene: NA; abundance: NA; v_gene: TRBV27; j_gene: TRBJ1-4; CDR3aa: CASSLSGGPTNEKLFF; CDR3nt: TGTGCCAGCAGTTTATCTGGGGGACCAACTAATGAAAAACTGTTTTTT
d_gene: TRBD1; abundance: NA; v_gene: TRBV28; j_gene: TRBJ1-4; CDR3aa: CAIGPDREGEKLFF; CDR3nt: TGTGCCATCGGTCCGGACAGGGAGGGCGAAAAACTGTTTTTT
d_gene: NA; abundance: NA; v_gene: TRBV6-2/TRBV6-3; j_gene: TRBJ2-1; CDR3aa: CASSYAPVSPEQFF; CDR3nt: TGTGCCAGCAGTTACGCCCCAGTTTCCCCTGAGCAGTTCTTC
d_gene: NA; abundance: NA; v_gene: TRBV27; j_gene: TRBJ2-7; CDR3aa: CASSLQPGDEQYF; CDR3nt: TGTGCCAGCAGTTTACAACCCGGGGACGAGCAGTACTTC
d_gene: TRBD2; abundance: NA; v_gene: TRBV5-8; j_gene: TRBJ2-3; CDR3aa: CASSAGTSKDTQYF; CDR3nt: TGTGCCAGCAGCGCCGGGACTAGCAAAGATACGCAGTATTTT
d_gene: NA; abundance: NA; v_gene: TRBV12-3/TRBV12-4; j_gene: TRBJ1-1; CDR3aa: CASSPGPKAFF; CDR3nt: TGTGCCAGCAGTCCGGGACCTAAAGCTTTCTTT
d_gene: NA; abundance: NA; v_gene: TRBV5-1; j_gene: TRBJ2-5; CDR3aa: CASLRGASTYQETQYF; CDR3nt: TGCGCCAGCCTTCGGGGGGCGAGTACATACCAAGAGACCCAGTACTTC
d_gene: NA; abundance: NA; v_gene: TRBV19; j_gene: TRBJ2-1; CDR3aa: CASTDLVPGPQFF; CDR3nt: TGTGCCAGTACTGACTTAGTTCCGGGACCGCAGTTCTTC
d_gene: NA; abundance: NA; v_gene: TRBV24-1; j_gene: TRBJ2-4; CDR3aa: CATSDSGQGIAKNIQYF; CDR3nt: TGTGCCACCAGTGATTCGGGGCAGGGTATAGCCAAAAACATTCAGTACTTC
d_gene: TRBD1; abundance: NA; v_gene: TRBV4-1; j_gene: TRBJ2-7; CDR3aa: CASSQATGIEQYF; CDR3nt: TGCGCCAGCAGCCAAGCGACAGGGATCGAGCAGTACTTC
d_gene: NA; abundance: NA; v_gene: TRBV7-8; j_gene: TRBJ1-5; CDR3aa: CASSLDSRYSNQPQHF; CDR3nt: TGTGCCAGCAGCTTAGACTCGAGATATAGCAATCAGCCCCAGCATTTT
d_gene: NA; abundance: NA; v_gene: TRBV27; j_gene: TRBJ2-7; CDR3aa: CASSWFRGSYEQYF; CDR3nt: TGTGCCAGCAGTTGGTTCAGGGGATCCTACGAGCAGTACTTC
d_gene: NA; abundance: NA; v_gene: TRBV30; j_gene: TRBJ2-5; CDR3aa: CAKQGVQETQYF; CDR3nt: TGTGCCAAACAGGGTGTCCAAGAGACCCAGTACTTC
d_gene: NA; abundance: NA; v_gene: TRBV7-6; j_gene: TRBJ2-7; CDR3aa: CASSETGSYEQYF; CDR3nt: TGTGCCAGCAGCGAAACAGGGAGCTACGAGCAGTACTTC
d_gene: NA; abundance: NA; v_gene: TRBV9; j_gene: TRBJ1-4; CDR3aa: CASSVAGGMANEKLFF; CDR3nt: TGTGCCAGCAGCGTAGCTGGCGGGATGGCTAATGAAAAACTGTTTTTT
d_gene: NA; abundance: NA; v_gene: TRBV27; j_gene: TRBJ1-6; CDR3aa: CASSTSGTPLVAPLHF; CDR3nt: TGTGCCAGCAGTACATCCGGGACACCGTTGGTTGCACCCCTCCACTTT
d_gene: NA; abundance: NA; v_gene: TRBV5-1; j_gene: TRBJ1-4; CDR3aa: CASSGTFATNEKLFF; CDR3nt: TGCGCCAGCAGCGGAACCTTTGCAACTAATGAAAAACTGTTTTTT
d_gene: NA; abundance: few; v_gene: TRBV30; j_gene: TRBJ1-6; CDR3aa: CAWGKIGSPLHF; CDR3nt: TGTGCCTGGGGCAAGATTGGGTCACCCCTCCACTTT
d_gene: TRBD1; abundance: NA; v_gene: TRBV19; j_gene: TRBJ1-2; CDR3aa: CASSFRTGDGYTF; CDR3nt: TGTGCCAGTAGTTTCAGGACAGGGGACGGCTACACCTTC
d_gene: NA; abundance: NA; v_gene: TRBV27; j_gene: TRBJ2-7; CDR3aa: CASSLPGTREQYF; CDR3nt: TGTGCCAGCAGTTTACCCGGCACCAGAGAGCAGTACTTC
d_gene: NA; abundance: NA; v_gene: TRBV6-2/TRBV6-3; j_gene: TRBJ1-5; CDR3aa: CASSTTGTPSNQPQHF; CDR3nt: TGTGCCAGCAGTACTACCGGGACTCCGAGCAATCAGCCCCAGCATTTT
d_gene: NA; abundance: NA; v_gene: TRBV2; j_gene: TRBJ1-5; CDR3aa: CASSEGVYQPQHF; CDR3nt: TGTGCCAGCAGTGAAGGAGTCTATCAGCCCCAGCATTTT
d_gene: TRBD2; abundance: NA; v_gene: TRBV5-5; j_gene: TRBJ2-5; CDR3aa: CASSTVAGGQETQYF; CDR3nt: TGTGCCAGCAGCACGGTAGCGGGAGGGCAAGAGACCCAGTACTTC
d_gene: NA; abundance: few; v_gene: TRBV30; j_gene: TRBJ1-3; CDR3aa: CAWDAQGGNTIYF; CDR3nt: TGTGCCTGGGACGCGCAGGGTGGAAACACCATATATTTT
d_gene: TRBD2; abundance: NA; v_gene: TRBV11-2; j_gene: TRBJ2-3; CDR3aa: CASSDGTSGRVTDTQYF; CDR3nt: TGTGCCAGCAGTGATGGGACTAGCGGGAGGGTCACAGATACGCAGTATTTT
d_gene: TRBD1; abundance: NA; v_gene: TRBV15; j_gene: TRBJ1-1; CDR3aa: CATSTGQGKGTEAFF; CDR3nt: TGTGCCACCAGCACAGGACAGGGGAAGGGCACTGAAGCTTTCTTT
d_gene: TRBD1; abundance: NA; v_gene: TRBV19; j_gene: TRBJ1-6; CDR3aa: CASSGTGRNSPLHF; CDR3nt: TGTGCCAGTTCCGGGACAGGGCGTAATTCACCCCTCCACTTT
d_gene: NA; abundance: NA; v_gene: TRBV5-6; j_gene: TRBJ1-2; CDR3aa: CASSPSERGGYTF; CDR3nt: TGTGCCAGCAGCCCGTCCGAGAGGGGTGGCTACACCTTC
d_gene: NA; abundance: NA; v_gene: TRBV12-3/TRBV12-4; j_gene: TRBJ2-7; CDR3aa: CASSPESYEQYF; CDR3nt: TGTGCCAGCAGCCCTGAGTCCTACGAGCAGTACTTC
d_gene: NA; abundance: NA; v_gene: TRBV10-1; j_gene: TRBJ2-7; CDR3aa: CASSGLAIYYEQYF; CDR3nt: TGCGCCAGCAGTGGGCTAGCCATTTACTACGAGCAGTACTTC
d_gene: TRBD1; abundance: NA; v_gene: TRBV7-3; j_gene: TRBJ1-1; CDR3aa: CASSLKGAGTEAFF; CDR3nt: TGTGCCAGCAGCTTAAAGGGGGCAGGCACTGAAGCTTTCTTT
d_gene: NA; abundance: NA; v_gene: TRBV28; j_gene: TRBJ2-5; CDR3aa: CASSLISETQYF; CDR3nt: TGTGCCAGCAGTTTAATCTCGGAGACCCAGTACTTC